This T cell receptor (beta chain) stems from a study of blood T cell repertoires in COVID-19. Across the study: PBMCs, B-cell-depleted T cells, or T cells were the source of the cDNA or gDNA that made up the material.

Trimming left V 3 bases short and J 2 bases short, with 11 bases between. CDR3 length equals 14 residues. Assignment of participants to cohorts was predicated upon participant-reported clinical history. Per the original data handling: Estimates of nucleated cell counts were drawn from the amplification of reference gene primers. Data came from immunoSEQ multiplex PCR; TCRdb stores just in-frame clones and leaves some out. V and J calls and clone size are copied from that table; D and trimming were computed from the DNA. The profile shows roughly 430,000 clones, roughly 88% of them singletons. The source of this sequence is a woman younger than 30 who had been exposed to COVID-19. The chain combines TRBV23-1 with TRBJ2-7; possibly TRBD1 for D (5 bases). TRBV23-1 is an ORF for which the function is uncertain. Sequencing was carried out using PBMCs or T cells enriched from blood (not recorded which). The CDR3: CASSHPREPYEQYF. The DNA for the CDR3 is TGCGCCAGCAGTCATCCCAGGGAACCCTACGAGCAGTACTTC.